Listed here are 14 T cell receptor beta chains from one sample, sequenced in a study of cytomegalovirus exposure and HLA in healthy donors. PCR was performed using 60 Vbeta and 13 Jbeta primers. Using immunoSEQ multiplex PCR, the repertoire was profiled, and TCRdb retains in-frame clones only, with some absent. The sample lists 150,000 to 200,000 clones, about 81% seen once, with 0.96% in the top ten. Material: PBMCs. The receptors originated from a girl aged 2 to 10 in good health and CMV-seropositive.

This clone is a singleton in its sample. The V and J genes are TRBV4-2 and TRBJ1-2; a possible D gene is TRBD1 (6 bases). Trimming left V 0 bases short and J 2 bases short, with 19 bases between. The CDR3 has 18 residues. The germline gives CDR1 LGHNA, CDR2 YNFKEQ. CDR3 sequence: CASSQENVITGPNYGYTF. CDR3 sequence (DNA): TGTGCCAGCAGCCAAGAGAATGTGATCACAGGGCCCAACTATGGCTACACCTTC.

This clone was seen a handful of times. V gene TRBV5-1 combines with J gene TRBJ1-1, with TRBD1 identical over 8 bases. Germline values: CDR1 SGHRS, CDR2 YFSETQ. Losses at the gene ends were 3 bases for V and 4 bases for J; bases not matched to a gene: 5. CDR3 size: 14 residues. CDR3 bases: TGCGCCAGCAGCTCAACAGGGGGGAGCACTGAAGCTTTCTTT. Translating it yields CASSSTGGSTEAFF.

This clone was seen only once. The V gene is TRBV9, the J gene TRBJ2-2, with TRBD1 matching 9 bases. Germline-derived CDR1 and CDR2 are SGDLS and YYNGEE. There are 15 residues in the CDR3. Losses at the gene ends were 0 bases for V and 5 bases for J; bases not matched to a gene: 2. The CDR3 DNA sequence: TGTGCCAGCAGCGTAGCTGGACAGGGGACCGGGGAGCTGTTTTTT. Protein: CASSVAGQGTGELFF.

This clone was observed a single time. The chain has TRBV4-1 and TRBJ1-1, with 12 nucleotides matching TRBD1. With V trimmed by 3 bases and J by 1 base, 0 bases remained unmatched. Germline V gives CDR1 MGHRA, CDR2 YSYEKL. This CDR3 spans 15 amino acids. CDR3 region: CASSQGQGANTEAFF. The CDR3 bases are TGCGCCAGCAGCCAGGGACAGGGGGCGAACACTGAAGCTTTCTTT.

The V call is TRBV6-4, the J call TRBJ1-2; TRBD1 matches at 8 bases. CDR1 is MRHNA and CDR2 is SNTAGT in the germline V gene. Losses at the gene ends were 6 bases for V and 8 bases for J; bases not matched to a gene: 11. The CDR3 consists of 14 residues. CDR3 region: CASRSAAGGEGYTF. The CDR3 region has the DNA TGTGCCAGCAGATCGGCCGCAGGGGGCGAAGGCTACACCTTC.

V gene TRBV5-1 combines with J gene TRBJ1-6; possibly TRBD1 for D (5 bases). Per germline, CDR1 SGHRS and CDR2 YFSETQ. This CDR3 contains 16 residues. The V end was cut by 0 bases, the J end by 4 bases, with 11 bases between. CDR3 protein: CASSLGRGLYNSPLHF. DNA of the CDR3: TGCGCCAGCAGCTTGGGTAGGGGACTTTATAATTCACCCCTCCACTTT.

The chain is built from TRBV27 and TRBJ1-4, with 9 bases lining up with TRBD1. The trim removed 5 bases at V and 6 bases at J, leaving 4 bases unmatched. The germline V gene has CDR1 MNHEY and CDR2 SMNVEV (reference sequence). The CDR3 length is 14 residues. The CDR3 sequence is CASSPNRGHEKLFF. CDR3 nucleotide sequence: TGTGCCAGCAGTCCGAACAGGGGGCATGAAAAACTGTTTTTT.

This CDR3 is CASNMVTPSSGNTIYF. The CDR3 DNA reads as TGTGCCAGTAATATGGTTACCCCCAGCTCTGGAAACACCATATATTTT. This chain connects TRBV19 to TRBJ1-3; D is unclear. V dropped 7 bases and J dropped 0 bases, with 16 bases sitting between them. Per the germline V gene, CDR1 is LNHDA and CDR2 is SQIVND (reference sequence). The CDR3 covers 16 residues.

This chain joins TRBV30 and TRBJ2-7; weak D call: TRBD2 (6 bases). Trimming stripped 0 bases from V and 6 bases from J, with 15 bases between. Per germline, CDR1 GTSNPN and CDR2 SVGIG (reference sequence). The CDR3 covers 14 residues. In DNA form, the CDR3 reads TGTGCCTGGAGTGTTCGTTGGGGGGTAAGCGAGCAGTACTTC. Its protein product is CAWSVRWGVSEQYF.

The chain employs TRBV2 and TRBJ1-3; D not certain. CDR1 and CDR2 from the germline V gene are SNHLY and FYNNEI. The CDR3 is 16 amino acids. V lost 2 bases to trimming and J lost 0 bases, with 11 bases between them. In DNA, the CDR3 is TGTGCCAGCAGTGAACGACGACAAAGCTCTGGAAACACCATATATTTT. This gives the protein CASSERRQSSGNTIYF. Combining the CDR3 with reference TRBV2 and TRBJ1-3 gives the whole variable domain EPEVTQTPSHQVTQMGQEVILRCVPISNHLYFYWYRQILGQKVEFLVSFYNNEISEKSEIFDDQFSVERPDGSNFTLKIRSTKLEDSAMYFCASSERRQSSGNTIYFGEGSWLTVV.

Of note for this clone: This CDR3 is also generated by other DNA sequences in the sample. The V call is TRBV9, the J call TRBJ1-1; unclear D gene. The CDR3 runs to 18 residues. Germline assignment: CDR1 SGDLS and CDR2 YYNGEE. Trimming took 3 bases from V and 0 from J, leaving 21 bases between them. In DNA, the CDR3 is TGTGCCAGCAGCGCCTCGGAAGAGACACAGCTTATGAACACTGAAGCTTTCTTT. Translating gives CASSASEETQLMNTEAFF.

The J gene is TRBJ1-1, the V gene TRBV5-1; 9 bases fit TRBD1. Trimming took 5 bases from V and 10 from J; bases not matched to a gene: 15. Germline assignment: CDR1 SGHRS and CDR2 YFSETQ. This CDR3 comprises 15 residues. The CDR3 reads CASSTGTGLSAGAFF. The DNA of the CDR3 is TGCGCCAGCAGTACCGGGACAGGGCTATCCGCCGGAGCTTTCTTT.

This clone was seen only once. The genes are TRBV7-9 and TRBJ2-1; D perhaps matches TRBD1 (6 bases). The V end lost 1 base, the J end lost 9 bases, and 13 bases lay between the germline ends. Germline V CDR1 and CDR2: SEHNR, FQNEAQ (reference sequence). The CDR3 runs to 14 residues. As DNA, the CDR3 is TGTGCCAGCAGCTTAGTTTTGGACAGTAGTGAGCAGTTCTTC. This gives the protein CASSLVLDSSEQFF.

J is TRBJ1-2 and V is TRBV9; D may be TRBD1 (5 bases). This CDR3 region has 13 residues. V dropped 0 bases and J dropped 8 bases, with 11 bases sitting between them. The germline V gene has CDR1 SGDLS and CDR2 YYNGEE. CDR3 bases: TGTGCCAGCAGCGTAGGGTCAGGGCCAGGCTACACCTTC. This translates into CASSVGSGPGYTF.